This TCR beta chain was documented in a study of monozygotic twins with cystic fibrosis (dated by TCRdb to about 2021). Context from the whole study: Barcoded libraries were prepared with approximately 15 PCR cycles from approximately 2.8 micrograms of fragmented DNA. On the day of blood sampling, twins were ranked among 850 to 1,300 cohort participants for weight-for-height and for FEVPerc (FEV1 disease centile). Data for three of the twin pairs had been reported earlier in a different context. Made up mostly of children and adolescents, the cohort included ten female and six male twin pairs ranging in age from roughly 2.0 to 36.4 years, with a median of about 9.2 years. TCR beta repertoires were compared within and between 16 monozygotic twin pairs with cystic fibrosis so that genetic influence on V and J gene usage could be assessed. The study at large found these results: Significantly higher nucleotide-identical clonotype sharing was observed within monozygotic CF twin pairs than between unrelated CF individuals (P = 0.000026, Mann-Whitney). Simpson clonality was found to be generally low (median around 0.01), suggesting a naive-dominated repertoire, although higher clonality was observed in the most severely affected patients. V gene usage was most similar to the co-twin in 13 of 16 pairs, and J usage was most similar to the co-twin in 8 of 16 pairs, which suggests genetic constraints. Only a small cohort was studied, and no association of shared CDR3 numbers with age, concordance or disease severity was found.

Trimming leaves V shorter by 5 bases and J shorter by 6 bases, with the junction holding 5 bases beyond the gene matches. Counted from cysteine to phenylalanine, this CDR3 has 14 amino acids. The only DNA kept is the CDR3, 42 bases in frame from the first base. The germline V gene (reference sequence) sets CDR1 to SGHNT and CDR2 to YYREEE. The twin pairs came from the European Cystic Fibrosis Twin and Sibling Study Cohort, a cohort that recruited patients from about 160 CF clinics across 14 European countries. Zygosity and CFTR genotype were verified in-house, with zygosity tested by multiplex PCR of nine short tandem repeat loci. Each twin gave a peripheral blood sample, and clinical parameters were documented on that same day of blood sampling. Genomic DNA was isolated from peripheral blood cells with phenol/chloroform and kept in TE buffer at 4 degrees C. TCR beta CDR3 regions were amplified by multiplex PCR with the immunoSEQ immune profiling system according to the manufacturer's instructions. An Illumina NextSeq system was used to carry out the sequencing. The paper's processing steps were these. Sequence data were processed on the immunoSEQ Analyzer platform, and clonality was calculated as the square root of Simpson's index of productive rearrangements. Jensen-Shannon distance served as the measure of similarity in V and J usage, while OLGA was used to compute CDR3 generation probabilities. Shared CDR3 sequences were searched in the immuneACCESS database (August 2020) and in VDJdb (December 2020). In TCRdb, the immuneACCESS table is reduced to in-frame sequences with V and J assigned. These tables do not hold every clone; where another copy was compared, an unresolved V gene accounts for under half, and the others remain unexplained. Clonal size and the V and J genes are those of that table, whereas D and trimming came from the DNA. In this sample the table shows about 36,000 clones, 84% of which occur a single time. The ten biggest clones cover under 2% of the sample.

A note on this clone: Its antigen target is currently unknown. Nothing much larger sits one base from this clone, and base qualities are not available.

The chain is encoded by TRBV5-4 joined to TRBJ1-4; 9 central bases correspond to TRBD1. The sequence derives from a girl aged 2 to 9 with cystic fibrosis. The specimen sequenced was blood. The CDR3 reads CASSTGTGYEKLFF. The DNA sequence follows: TGTGCCAGCAGTACCGGGACAGGGTATGAAAAACTGTTTTTT.